Only a few counts were recorded for the clone carrying this T cell receptor beta chain. The record originates from a study of blood T cells in healthy people across ages. The ends were cut back, 5 bases at V and 10 bases at J, with 15 bases in the middle. CDR1 is SGHTA and CDR2 is FQGNSA in the germline V gene. CDR3 length: 13 residues. Sample-barcoded 5' priming and a J-beta primer mix drove a second PCR of roughly 7 to 11 cycles. From the 5' RACE reads, TCRdb called clonotypes with MiXCR, one entry per CDR3 protein. The table lists roughly 1,800,000 distinct CDR3 sequences, 40% to 55% of them singletons.

The specimen was blood. The J gene is TRBJ2-1, the V gene TRBV7-2, with D perhaps being TRBD1 or TRBD2 (6 bases each). The TCR sequence derives from a woman between 40 and 50 years old in good health. CDR3 residues: CASSPHGGGEQFF. The CDR3 DNA reads as TGTGCCAGCAGCCCCCACGGGGGCGGCGAGCAGTTCTTC.